This entry concerns a single T cell receptor beta chain. The V and J ends lost 3 bases and 2 bases respectively, with 10 bases between them. The CDR3 consists of 14 residues. The germline V gene encodes CDR1 MDHEN and CDR2 SYDVKM. The data were obtained in a study of sequential checkpoint blockade in melanoma. The sample's treatment: randomized to nivolumab then ipilimumab (arm A) or the reverse (arm B). DNA-damaging chemotherapy had not been given to any patient beforehand. The repertoire was sequenced with immunoSEQ multiplex PCR; TCRdb's copy has only in-frame clones and lacks some. The data show roughly 1,700 clones, under 30% seen once.

Material: tumor tissue (inferred from file names), obtained from a patient given nivolumab and ipilimumab in sequence. The chain employs TRBV28 and TRBJ1-2; D unresolved. The sequence derives from a human donor with melanoma. The CDR3 DNA sequence: TGTGCCAGCAGTTTTACATCACAGAACTATGGCTACACCTTC. Encoded protein: CASSFTSQNYGYTF.